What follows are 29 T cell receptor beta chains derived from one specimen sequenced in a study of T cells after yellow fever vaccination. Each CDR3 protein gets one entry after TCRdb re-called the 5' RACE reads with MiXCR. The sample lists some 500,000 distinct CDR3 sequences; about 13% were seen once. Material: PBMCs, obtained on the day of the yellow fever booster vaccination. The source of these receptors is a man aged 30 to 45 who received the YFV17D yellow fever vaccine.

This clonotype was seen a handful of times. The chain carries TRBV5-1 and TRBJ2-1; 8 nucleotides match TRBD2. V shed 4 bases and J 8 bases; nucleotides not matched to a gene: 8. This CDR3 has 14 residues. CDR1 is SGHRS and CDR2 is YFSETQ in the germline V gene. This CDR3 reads CASSATTSGDEQFF. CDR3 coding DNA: TGCGCCAGCAGCGCTACAACTAGCGGCGATGAGCAGTTCTTC. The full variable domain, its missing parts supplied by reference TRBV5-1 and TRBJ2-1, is KAGVTQTPRYLIKTRGQQVTLSCSPISGHRSVSWYQQTPGQGLQFLFEYFSETQRNKGNFPGRFSGRQFSNSRSEMNVSTLELGDSALYLCASSATTSGDEQFFGPGTRLTVL.

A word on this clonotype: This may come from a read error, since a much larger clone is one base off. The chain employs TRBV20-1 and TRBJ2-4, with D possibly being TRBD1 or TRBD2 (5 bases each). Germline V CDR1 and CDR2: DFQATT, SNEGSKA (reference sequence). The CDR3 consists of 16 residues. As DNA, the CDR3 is TGCGGTGCTAGAGGGGACGCGAGTTGGGGCAAAAACATTCAGTACTTC. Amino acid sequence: CGARGDASWGKNIQYF.

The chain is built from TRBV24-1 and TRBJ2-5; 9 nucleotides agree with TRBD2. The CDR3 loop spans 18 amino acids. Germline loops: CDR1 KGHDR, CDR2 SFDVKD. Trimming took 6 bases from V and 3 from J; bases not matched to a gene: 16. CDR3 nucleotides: TGTGCCACCAGTAACGTAGCGGGAGAATTGGAGGCTAAAGAGACCCAGTACTTC. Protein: CATSNVAGELEAKETQYF.

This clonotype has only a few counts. CDR3 loop: CSVFSGTGVDTQYF. CDR3 bases: TGCAGCGTGTTTAGCGGGACGGGAGTAGATACGCAGTATTTT. The chain combines TRBV29-1 with TRBJ2-3, with 8 bases lining up with TRBD2. CDR1 is SQVTM, CDR2 ANQGSEA, per germline. CDR3 size: 14 residues. Unmatched junction bases numbered 10, after V lost 6 bases and J lost 5 bases.

The DNA for the CDR3 is TGTGCCACCAGTGAGCCAAACAGGCAGGCAACCTACGAGCAGTACTTC. Its protein is CATSEPNRQATYEQYF. The genes are TRBV24-1 and TRBJ2-7, with a tentative D call TRBD1 (5 bases). Germline lookup yields CDR1 KGHDR and CDR2 SFDVKD. Deletions cut 4 bases from V and 2 bases from J, with 17 bases between. The CDR3 spans 16 residues.

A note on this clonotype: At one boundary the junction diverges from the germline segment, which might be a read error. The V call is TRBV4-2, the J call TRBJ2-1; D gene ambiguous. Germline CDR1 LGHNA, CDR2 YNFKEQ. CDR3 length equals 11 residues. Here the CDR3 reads CSSRMSDEQFF. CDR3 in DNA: TGTTCCAGCAGAATGAGCGATGAGCAGTTCTTC.

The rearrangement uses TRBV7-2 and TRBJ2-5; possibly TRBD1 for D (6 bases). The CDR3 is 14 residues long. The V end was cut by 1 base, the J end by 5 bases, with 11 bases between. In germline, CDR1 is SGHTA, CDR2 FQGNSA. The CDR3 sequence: CASSLVSGVETQYF. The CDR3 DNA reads TGTGCCAGCAGCTTAGTCTCAGGGGTGGAGACCCAGTACTTC.

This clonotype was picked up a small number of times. CDR3: CASSLMIHNEQFF. The CDR3 DNA is TGTGCCAGCAGCTTGATGATTCACAATGAGCAGTTCTTC. The chain links TRBV5-4 to TRBJ2-1; D remains unclear. This CDR3 is 13 amino acids long. Germline V lookup: CDR1 SGHNT, CDR2 YYREEE (reference sequence). Trimming left V 1 base short and J 5 bases short, with 7 bases between.

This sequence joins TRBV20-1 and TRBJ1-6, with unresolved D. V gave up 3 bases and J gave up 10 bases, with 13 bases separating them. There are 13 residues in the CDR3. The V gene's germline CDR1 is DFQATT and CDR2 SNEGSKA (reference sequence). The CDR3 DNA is TGCAGTGCTAGGGATGAAGCGTGGTCACCCCTCCACTTT. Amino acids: CSARDEAWSPLHF.

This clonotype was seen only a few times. The CDR3 protein is CSARTGGGFPYEQYF. For the CDR3, the DNA is TGCAGTGCTAGAACTGGGGGGGGATTCCCCTACGAGCAGTACTTC. This chain uses TRBV20-1 with TRBJ2-7; TRBD2 aligns across 7 bases. Germline V CDR1 and CDR2: DFQATT, SNEGSKA (reference sequence). The V segment lost 2 bases and the J segment 2 bases; nucleotides outside the gene matches: 9. CDR3 size: 15 residues.

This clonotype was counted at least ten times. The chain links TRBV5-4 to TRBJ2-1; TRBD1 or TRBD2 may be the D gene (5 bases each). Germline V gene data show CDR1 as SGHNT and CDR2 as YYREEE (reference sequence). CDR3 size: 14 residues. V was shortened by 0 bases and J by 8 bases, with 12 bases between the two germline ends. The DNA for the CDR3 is TGTGCCAGCAGCTTGGGCAGGGAGAAAGATGAGCAGTTCTTC. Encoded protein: CASSLGREKDEQFF.

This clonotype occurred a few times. The CDR3 spells CASSPEKNEKLFF. The CDR3 nucleotides read TGCGCCAGCAGCCCGGAGAAAAATGAAAAACTGTTTTTT. The J gene is TRBJ1-4, the V gene TRBV5-1; no definite D call. The CDR3 is 13 residues long. Germline CDR1 reads SGHRS; CDR2 reads YFSETQ. V was clipped by 4 bases and J by 5 bases, with 9 bases between them.

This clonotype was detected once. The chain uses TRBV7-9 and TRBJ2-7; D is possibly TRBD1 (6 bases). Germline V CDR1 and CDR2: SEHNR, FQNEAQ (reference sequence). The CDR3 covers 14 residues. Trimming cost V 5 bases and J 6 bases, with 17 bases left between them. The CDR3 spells CASSRRDTRSEQYF. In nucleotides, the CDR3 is TGTGCCAGCAGCCGTCGGGACACCCGCTCCGAGCAGTACTTC.

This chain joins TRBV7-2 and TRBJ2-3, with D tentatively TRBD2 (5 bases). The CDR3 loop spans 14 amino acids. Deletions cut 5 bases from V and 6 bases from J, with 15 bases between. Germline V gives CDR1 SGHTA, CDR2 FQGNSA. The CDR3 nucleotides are TGTGCCAGCAGCCTCCGTCCTAGCCAGGATACGCAGTATTTT. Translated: CASSLRPSQDTQYF.

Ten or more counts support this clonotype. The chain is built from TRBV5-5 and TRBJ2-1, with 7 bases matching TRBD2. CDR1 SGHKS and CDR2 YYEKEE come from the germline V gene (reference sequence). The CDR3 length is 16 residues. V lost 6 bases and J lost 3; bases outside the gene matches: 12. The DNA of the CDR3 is TGTGCCAGCATCCCCGCAGCGGGAACCCGCTACAATGAGCAGTTCTTC. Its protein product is CASIPAAGTRYNEQFF.

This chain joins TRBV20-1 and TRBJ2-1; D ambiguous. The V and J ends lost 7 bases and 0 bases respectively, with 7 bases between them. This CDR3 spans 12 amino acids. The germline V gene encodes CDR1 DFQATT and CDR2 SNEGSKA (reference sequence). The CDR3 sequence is CSVDSSYNEQFF. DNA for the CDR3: TGCAGTGTCGACTCCTCCTACAATGAGCAGTTCTTC.

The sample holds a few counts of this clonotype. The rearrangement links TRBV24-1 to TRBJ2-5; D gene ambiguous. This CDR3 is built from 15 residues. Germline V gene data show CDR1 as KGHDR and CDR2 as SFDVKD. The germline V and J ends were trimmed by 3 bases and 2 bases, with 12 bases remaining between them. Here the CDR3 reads CATSDVGSQQETQYF. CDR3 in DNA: TGTGCCACCAGTGATGTAGGGTCACAGCAAGAGACCCAGTACTTC.

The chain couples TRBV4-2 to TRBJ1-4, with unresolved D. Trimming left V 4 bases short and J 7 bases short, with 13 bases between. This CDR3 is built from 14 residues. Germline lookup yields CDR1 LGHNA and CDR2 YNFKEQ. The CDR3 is CASSRRMEGEKLFF. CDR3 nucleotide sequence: TGTGCCAGCAGCCGCCGGATGGAGGGTGAAAAACTGTTTTTT.

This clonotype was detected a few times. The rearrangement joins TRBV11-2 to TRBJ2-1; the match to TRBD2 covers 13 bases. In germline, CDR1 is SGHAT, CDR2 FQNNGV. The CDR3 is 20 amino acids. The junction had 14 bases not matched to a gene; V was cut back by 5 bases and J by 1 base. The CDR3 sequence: CASSPHMITSGRGSYNEQFF. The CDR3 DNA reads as TGTGCCAGCAGCCCCCACATGATAACTAGCGGGAGGGGGTCCTACAATGAGCAGTTCTTC.

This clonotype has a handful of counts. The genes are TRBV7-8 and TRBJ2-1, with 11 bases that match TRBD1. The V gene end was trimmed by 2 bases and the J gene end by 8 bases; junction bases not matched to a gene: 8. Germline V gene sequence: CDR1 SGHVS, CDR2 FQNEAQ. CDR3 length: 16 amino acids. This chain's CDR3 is CASSLRPGQGVHEQFF. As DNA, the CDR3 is TGTGCCAGCAGCTTACGGCCGGGACAGGGGGTCCATGAGCAGTTCTTC.

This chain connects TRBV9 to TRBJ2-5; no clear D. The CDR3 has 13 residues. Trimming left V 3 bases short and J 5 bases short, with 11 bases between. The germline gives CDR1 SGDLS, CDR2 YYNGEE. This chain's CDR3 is CASSGALVETQYF. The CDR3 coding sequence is TGTGCCAGCAGCGGAGCCTTAGTCGAGACCCAGTACTTC.

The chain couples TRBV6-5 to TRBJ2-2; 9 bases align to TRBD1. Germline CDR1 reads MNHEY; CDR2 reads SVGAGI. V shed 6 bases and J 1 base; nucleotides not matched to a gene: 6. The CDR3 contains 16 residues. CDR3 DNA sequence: TGTGCCAGCAGCCTTGGGACAGGGTGGAACACCGGGGAGCTGTTTTTT. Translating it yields CASSLGTGWNTGELFF.

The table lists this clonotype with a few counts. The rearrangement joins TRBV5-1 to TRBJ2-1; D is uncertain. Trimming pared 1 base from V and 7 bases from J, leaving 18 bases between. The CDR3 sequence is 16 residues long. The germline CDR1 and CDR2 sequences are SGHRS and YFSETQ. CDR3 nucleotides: TGCGCCAGCAGCTTGAGTGCCAACCAGCTACATAATGAGCAGTTCTTC. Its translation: CASSLSANQLHNEQFF. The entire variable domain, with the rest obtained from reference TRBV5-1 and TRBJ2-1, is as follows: KAGVTQTPRYLIKTRGQQVTLSCSPISGHRSVSWYQQTPGQGLQFLFEYFSETQRNKGNFPGRFSGRQFSNSRSEMNVSTLELGDSALYLCASSLSANQLHNEQFFGPGTRLTVL.

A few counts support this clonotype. CDR3 coding DNA: TGCAGTGCTAGTGGGCGGAGGTACCAAGAGACCCAGTACTTC. Its protein is CSASGRRYQETQYF. The genes are TRBV20-1 and TRBJ2-5, with a tentative D call TRBD2 (5 bases). Germline V gives CDR1 DFQATT, CDR2 SNEGSKA (reference sequence). The CDR3 contains 14 residues. The ends were cut back, 3 bases at V and 0 bases at J, with 11 bases in the middle.

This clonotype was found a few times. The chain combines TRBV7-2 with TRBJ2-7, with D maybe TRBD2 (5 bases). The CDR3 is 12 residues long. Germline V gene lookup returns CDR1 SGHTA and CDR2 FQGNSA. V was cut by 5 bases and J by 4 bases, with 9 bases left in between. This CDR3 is CASSMTGYEQYF. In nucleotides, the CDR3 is TGTGCCAGCAGCATGACGGGGTACGAGCAGTACTTC. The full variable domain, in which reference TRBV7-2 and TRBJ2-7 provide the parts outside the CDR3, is GAGVSQSPSNKVTEKGKDVELRCDPISGHTALYWYRQSLGQGLEFLIYFQGNSAPDKSGLPSDRFSAERTGGSVSTLTIQRTQQEDSAVYLCASSMTGYEQYFGPGTRLTVT.

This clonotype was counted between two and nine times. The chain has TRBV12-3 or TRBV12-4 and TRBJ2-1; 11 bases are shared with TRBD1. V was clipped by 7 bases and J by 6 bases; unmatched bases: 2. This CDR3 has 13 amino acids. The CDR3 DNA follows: TGTGCCAGCAAGGGGACAGGGGGCAATGAGCAGTTCTTC. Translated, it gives CASKGTGGNEQFF.

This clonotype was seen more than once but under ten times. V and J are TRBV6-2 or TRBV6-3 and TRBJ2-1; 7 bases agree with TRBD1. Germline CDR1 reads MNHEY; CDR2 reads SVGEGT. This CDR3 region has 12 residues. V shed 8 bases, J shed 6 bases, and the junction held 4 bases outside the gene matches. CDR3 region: CASRDRSNEQFF. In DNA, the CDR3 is TGTGCCAGCCGGGACAGATCCAATGAGCAGTTCTTC.

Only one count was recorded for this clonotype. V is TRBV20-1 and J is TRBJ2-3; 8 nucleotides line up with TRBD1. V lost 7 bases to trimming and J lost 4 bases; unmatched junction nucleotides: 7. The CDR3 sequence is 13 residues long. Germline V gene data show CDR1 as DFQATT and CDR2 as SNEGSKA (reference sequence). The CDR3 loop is CSGQTGAADTQYF. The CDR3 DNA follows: TGCAGTGGGCAGACAGGGGCAGCAGATACGCAGTATTTT.

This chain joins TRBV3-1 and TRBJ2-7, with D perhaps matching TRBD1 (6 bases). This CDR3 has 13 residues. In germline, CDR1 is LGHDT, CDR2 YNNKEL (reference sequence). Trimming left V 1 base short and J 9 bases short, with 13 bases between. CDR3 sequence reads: CASSQVPGVGQYF. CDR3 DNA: TGTGCCAGCAGCCAAGTACCAGGGGTTGGGCAGTACTTC.